This T cell receptor (beta chain) is drawn from a study of OX40 agonist ivuxolimab in advanced cancers. Study in general: Ivuxolimab, an antibody acting as an agonist of OX40 (CD134), was used to treat patients.

This clone was seen just once. Its target is unknown. This table comes from immunoSEQ multiplex PCR, and its TCRdb copy is limited to in-frame clones, with some not included. There are roughly 75,000 clones in the sample; about 89% occur only once, and under 15% lies in the top ten. Study-wide findings and caveats: Researchers report that CD8+ T cells had, on average, more expanded clones than CD4+. Both blood CD4+ and CD8+ T cells showed clonal growth by week 6 at 0.1 to 3.0 mg/kg.

The germline gives CDR1 MGHRA, CDR2 YSYEKL. Trimming cost V 1 base and J 2 bases; bases outside gene matches: 10. CDR3 length equals 17 residues. The sample consisted of CD4+ or CD8+ T cells sorted from blood, taken in a trial of the OX40 agonist ivuxolimab. J is TRBJ2-5 and V is TRBV4-1, with 7 nucleotides matching TRBD1. This receptor was identified in an adult with an advanced solid tumor such as melanoma, head and neck, liver or kidney cancer. This chain's CDR3 is CASSQGPRGSSQETQYF. The CDR3 coding sequence is TGCGCCAGCAGCCAAGGCCCCAGGGGGTCATCACAAGAGACCCAGTACTTC.